The rows below give T cell receptor beta chains drawn from one sample of a study of PD-L1 blockade in urothelial cancer. The table came from immunoSEQ multiplex PCR; TCRdb's copy has only in-frame clones and leaves some out. The sample has 45,000 to 50,000 clones, around 89% seen once. The sample was PBMCs, taken around atezolizumab (anti-PD-L1) treatment. The receptors originated from a man at least 80 years old with urothelial cancer. Both conserved end residues are part of each CDR3. The order of the fields is J gene, D gene, clone size, V gene, CDR3 DNA, CDR3 protein. The D gene is left open where the match is weak. Some rows have no size entry. The others give once, few or many, or a class for an expanded clone.

TRBJ2-3,NA,NA,TRBV7-2,TGTGCCAGCAGCACAGGCAGTAGTGGAGATACGCAGTATTTT,CASSTGSSGDTQYF
TRBJ2-2,TRBD2,NA,TRBV4-2,TGTGCCAGCAGCATTGAGACCCTAGCGGGGGGTATCGGGGAGCTGTTTTTT,CASSIETLAGGIGELFF
TRBJ2-7,NA,NA,TRBV7-2,TGTGCCAGCAGCTTAGGGTGGGGATCCAGGGGGCAGTACTTC,CASSLGWGSRGQYF
TRBJ1-5,TRBD1,few,TRBV4-1,TGCGCCAGCAGCCTTTATGACAGGGGAGGGAATCAGCCCCAGCATTTT,CASSLYDRGGNQPQHF
TRBJ2-3,NA,once,TRBV20-1,TGCAGTGCTAGAGATCGGGATACGCAGTATTTT,CSARDRDTQYF
TRBJ2-3,TRBD2,NA,TRBV28,TGTGCCAGCAGTTTAGGGACTAGCGGCCTCCCCCATACGCAGTATTTT,CASSLGTSGLPHTQYF
TRBJ2-7,NA,NA,TRBV11-3,TGTGCCAGCAGCTTAAGTGGCGGAGGCTCCTACGAGCAGTACTTC,CASSLSGGGSYEQYF
TRBJ1-2,NA,NA,TRBV19,TGTGCCAGTAAGCGGGACTCAACCTATGGCTACACCTTC,CASKRDSTYGYTF
TRBJ1-5,NA,NA,TRBV10-2,TGCGCCAGCAAGCTAACAGAAAGGCAGCCCCAGCATTTT,CASKLTERQPQHF
TRBJ1-1,NA,NA,TRBV5-1,TGCGCCAGCAGCTTGACAGGTATTGACACTGAAGCTTTCTTT,CASSLTGIDTEAFF
TRBJ2-3,TRBD1,NA,TRBV5-4,TGTGCCAGCAGCTCAGGGGGTAACCTTCCCCACACAAATACGCAGTATTTT,CASSSGGNLPHTNTQYF
TRBJ2-1,NA,NA,TRBV5-4,TGTGCCAGCAGCTTGTCAACCCAGGTTCTCTACAATGAGCAGTTCTTC,CASSLSTQVLYNEQFF
TRBJ1-1,TRBD1,NA,TRBV7-2,TGTGCCAGCAGCTTAGGAGCGGGGACAGGGCCGAGCACTGAAGCTTTCTTT,CASSLGAGTGPSTEAFF
TRBJ2-7,TRBD1,once,TRBV19,TGTGCCAGTAGTGGGGGACAGGGGAGAACCTACGAGCAGTACTTC,CASSGGQGRTYEQYF
TRBJ1-2,NA,NA,TRBV6-5,TGTGCCAGCATTGACTTTGCCTCTAACTATGGCTACACCTTC,CASIDFASNYGYTF
TRBJ2-7,NA,NA,TRBV15,TGTGCCACCAGCCCCTGGGGCGGTTCCTACGAGCAGTACTTC,CATSPWGGSYEQYF
TRBJ1-1,TRBD1,NA,TRBV6-1,TGTGCCAGCATGACGGACAGGTCGAACACTGAAGCTTTCTTT,CASMTDRSNTEAFF
TRBJ2-7,TRBD1,NA,TRBV30,TGTGCCTGGAGTGTATCAGGGGGCCGATACGAGCAGTACTTC,CAWSVSGGRYEQYF